The 5 T cell receptor beta chains below were found in one sample sequenced in a study of blood T cell repertoires in COVID-19 (dated by TCRdb to 2018 to 2020). Preparation of the library involved the immunoSEQ multiplex PCR assay. What TCRdb holds here is the immuneACCESS table cut down to in-frame rearrangements. Part of the clones is not present; checked against another copy, under half of the missing clones reflect an unresolved V gene, and the others are unexplained. The sample table holds approximately 260,000 clones, of which about 90% were seen once. The ten largest clones add up to roughly 7.8% of the sample. Sequencing was carried out using peripheral blood. The receptors were sampled from a man between 60 and 75 years old who had recovered from COVID-19.

The CDR3 reads CASSGTGIYEQYF. As DNA, the CDR3 is TGTGCCAGCTCGGGGACAGGGATTTACGAGCAGTACTTC. The chain joins TRBV18 to TRBJ2-7, with TRBD1 identical over 9 bases. The CDR3 has 13 residues. The germline gives CDR1 KGHSH, CDR2 LQKENI. V was pared by 6 bases and J by 4 bases, with 4 bases of the junction left unmatched.

The gene calls are TRBV28 and TRBJ1-2; 7 bases fit TRBD1. Germline assignment: CDR1 MDHEN and CDR2 SYDVKM. The CDR3 consists of 15 residues. Trimming at V came to 5 bases and at J to 3 bases, leaving 9 bases not matched to a gene. The CDR3 protein is CASSPTGVPYYGYTF. The CDR3 nucleotides are TGTGCCAGCAGTCCTACAGGGGTCCCGTACTATGGCTACACCTTC.

This clone appeared a single time. The rearrangement links TRBV29-1 to TRBJ1-4; 10 nucleotides agree with TRBD1. J gave up 7 bases and V 6 bases, and 5 bases lay outside the gene matches. The CDR3 runs 13 residues. Germline-derived CDR1 and CDR2 are SQVTM and ANQGSEA. CDR3 residues: CSVARDRGEKLFF. Written as DNA, the CDR3 is TGCAGCGTCGCCCGGGACAGGGGTGAAAAACTGTTTTTT.

V gene TRBV7-9 combines with J gene TRBJ2-3, with TRBD1 as a possible D gene (6 bases). The CDR3 contains 16 residues. The V and J ends lost 1 base and 4 bases respectively, with 15 bases between them. CDR1 and CDR2 from the germline V gene are SEHNR and FQNEAQ (reference sequence). CDR3 in amino acids: CASSLGDTGNPDTQYF. DNA for the CDR3: TGTGCCAGCAGCTTAGGTGATACAGGGAACCCAGATACGCAGTATTTT.

The chain couples TRBV23-1 to TRBJ2-7, with 8 bases lining up with TRBD1. TRBV23-1 is flagged as an ORF with uncertain function. CDR3 length: 17 residues. Trimming at V came to 5 bases and at J to 11 bases, leaving 23 bases not matched to a gene. The CDR3 nucleotides are TGCGCCAGCAGTACAACAAGACAGGGGTGCTCTACGAGCCGCGAGTACGTC. This encodes CASSTTRQGCSTSREYV.